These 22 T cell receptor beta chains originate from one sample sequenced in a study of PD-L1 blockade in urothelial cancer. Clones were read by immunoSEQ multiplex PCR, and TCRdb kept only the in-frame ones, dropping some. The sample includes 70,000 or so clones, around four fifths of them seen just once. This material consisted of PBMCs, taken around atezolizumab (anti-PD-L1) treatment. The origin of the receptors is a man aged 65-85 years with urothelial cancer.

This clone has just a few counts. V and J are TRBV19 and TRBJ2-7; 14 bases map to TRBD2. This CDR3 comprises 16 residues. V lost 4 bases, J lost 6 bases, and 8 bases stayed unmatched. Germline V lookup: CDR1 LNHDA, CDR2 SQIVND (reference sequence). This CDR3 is CASSTSGTSGRSEQYF. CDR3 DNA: TGTGCCAGTAGTACCTCCGGGACTAGCGGGAGAAGCGAGCAGTACTTC.

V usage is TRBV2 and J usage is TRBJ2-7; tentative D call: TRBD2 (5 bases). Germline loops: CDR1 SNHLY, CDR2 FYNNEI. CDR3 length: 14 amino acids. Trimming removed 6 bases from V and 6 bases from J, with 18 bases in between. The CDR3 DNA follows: TGTGCCAGCAGAGACCCTAGCTTCCGAAGCGAGCAGTACTTC. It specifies CASRDPSFRSEQYF.

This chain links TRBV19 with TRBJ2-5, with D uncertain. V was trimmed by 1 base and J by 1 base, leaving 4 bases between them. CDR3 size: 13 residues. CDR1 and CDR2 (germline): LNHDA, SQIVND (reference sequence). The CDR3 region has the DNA TGTGCCAGTAGTATAGGCAGCCAAGAGACCCAGTACTTC. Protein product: CASSIGSQETQYF.

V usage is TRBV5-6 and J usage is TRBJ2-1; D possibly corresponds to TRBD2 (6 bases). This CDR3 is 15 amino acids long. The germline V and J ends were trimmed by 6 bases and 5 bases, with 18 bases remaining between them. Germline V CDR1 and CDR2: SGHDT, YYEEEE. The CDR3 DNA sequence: TGTGCCAGCACCCGTGTTGGGGGAGGAGACAATGAGCAGTTCTTC. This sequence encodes CASTRVGGGDNEQFF.

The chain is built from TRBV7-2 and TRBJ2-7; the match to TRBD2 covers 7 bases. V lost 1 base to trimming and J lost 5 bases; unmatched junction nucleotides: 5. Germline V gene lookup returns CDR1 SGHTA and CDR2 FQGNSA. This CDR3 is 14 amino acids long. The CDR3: CASSLGSGANEQYF. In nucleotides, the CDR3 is TGTGCCAGCAGCTTAGGGAGCGGGGCTAACGAGCAGTACTTC.

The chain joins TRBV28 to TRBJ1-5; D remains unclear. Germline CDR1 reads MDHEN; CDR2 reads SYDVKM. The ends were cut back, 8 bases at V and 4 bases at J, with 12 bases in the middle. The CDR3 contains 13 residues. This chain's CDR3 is CASGLSRNQPQHF. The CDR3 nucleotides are TGTGCCAGCGGGCTTAGTAGGAATCAGCCCCAGCATTTT.

CDR3 DNA sequence: TGTGCCAGCAGTGAGGCGGGACAGGGGATTAATTCACCCCTCCACTTT. Translating it yields CASSEAGQGINSPLHF. V gene TRBV25-1 combines with J gene TRBJ1-6, with 10 bases lining up with TRBD1. CDR3 length: 16 residues. The junction had 5 bases not matched to a gene; V was cut back by 3 bases and J by 6 bases. Germline CDR1 and CDR2: MGHDK and SYGVNS.

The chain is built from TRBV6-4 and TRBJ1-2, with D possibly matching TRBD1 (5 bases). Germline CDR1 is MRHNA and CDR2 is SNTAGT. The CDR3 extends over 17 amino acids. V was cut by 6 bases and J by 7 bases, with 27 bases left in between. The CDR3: CASRTWAQGGPSGGYTF. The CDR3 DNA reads TGTGCCAGCAGGACCTGGGCCCAGGGAGGCCCGAGTGGTGGCTACACCTTC.

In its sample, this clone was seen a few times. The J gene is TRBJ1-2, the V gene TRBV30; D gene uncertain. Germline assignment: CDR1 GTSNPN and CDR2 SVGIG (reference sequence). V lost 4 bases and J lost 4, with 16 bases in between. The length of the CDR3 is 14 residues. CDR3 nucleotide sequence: TGTGCCTGGATTAGGGAGGGCGTCCCCTATGGCTACACCTTC. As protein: CAWIREGVPYGYTF.

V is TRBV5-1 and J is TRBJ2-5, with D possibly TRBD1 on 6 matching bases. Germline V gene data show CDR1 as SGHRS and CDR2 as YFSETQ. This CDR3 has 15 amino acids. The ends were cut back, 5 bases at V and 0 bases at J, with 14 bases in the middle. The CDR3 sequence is CASRYGQPYQETQYF. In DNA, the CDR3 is TGCGCCAGCAGATACGGACAGCCGTACCAAGAGACCCAGTACTTC.

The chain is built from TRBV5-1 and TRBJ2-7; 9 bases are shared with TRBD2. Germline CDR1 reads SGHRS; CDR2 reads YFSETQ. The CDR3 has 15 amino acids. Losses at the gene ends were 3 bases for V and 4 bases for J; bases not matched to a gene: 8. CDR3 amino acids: CASSSLAGVGYEQYF. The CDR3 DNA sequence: TGCGCCAGCAGCTCCTTAGCGGGAGTCGGTTACGAGCAGTACTTC. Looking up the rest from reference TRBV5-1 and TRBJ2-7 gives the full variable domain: KAGVTQTPRYLIKTRGQQVTLSCSPISGHRSVSWYQQTPGQGLQFLFEYFSETQRNKGNFPGRFSGRQFSNSRSEMNVSTLELGDSALYLCASSSLAGVGYEQYFGPGTRLTVT.

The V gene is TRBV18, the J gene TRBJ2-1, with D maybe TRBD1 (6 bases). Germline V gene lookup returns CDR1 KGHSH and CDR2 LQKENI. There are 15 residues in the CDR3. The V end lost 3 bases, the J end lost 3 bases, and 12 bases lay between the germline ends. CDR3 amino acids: CASSPTGRGYNEQFF. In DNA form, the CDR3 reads TGTGCCAGCTCACCCACAGGGAGAGGCTACAATGAGCAGTTCTTC.

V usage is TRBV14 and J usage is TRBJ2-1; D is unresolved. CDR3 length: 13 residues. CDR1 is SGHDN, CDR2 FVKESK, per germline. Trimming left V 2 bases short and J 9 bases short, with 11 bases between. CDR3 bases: TGTGCCAGCAGCCAAATACGCGGTGCTGAGCAGTTCTTC. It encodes CASSQIRGAEQFF.

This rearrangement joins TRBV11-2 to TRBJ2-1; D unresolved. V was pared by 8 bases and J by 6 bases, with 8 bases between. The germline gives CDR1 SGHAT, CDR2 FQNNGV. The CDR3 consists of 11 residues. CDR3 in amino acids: CASGPLNEQFF. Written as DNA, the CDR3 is TGTGCCAGCGGCCCCCTCAATGAGCAGTTCTTC.

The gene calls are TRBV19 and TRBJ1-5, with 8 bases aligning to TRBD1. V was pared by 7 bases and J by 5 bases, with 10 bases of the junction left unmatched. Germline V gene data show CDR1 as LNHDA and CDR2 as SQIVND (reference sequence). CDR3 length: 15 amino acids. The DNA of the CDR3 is TGTGCCAGTACCCCCAGGACAGGGACGGATCAGCCCCAGCATTTT. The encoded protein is CASTPRTGTDQPQHF.

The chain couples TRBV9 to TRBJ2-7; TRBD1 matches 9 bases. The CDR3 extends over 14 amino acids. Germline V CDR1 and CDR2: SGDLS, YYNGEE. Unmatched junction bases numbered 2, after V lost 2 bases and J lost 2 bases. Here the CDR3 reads CASSVGQGTYEQYF. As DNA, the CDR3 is TGTGCCAGCAGCGTGGGACAGGGTACCTACGAGCAGTACTTC.

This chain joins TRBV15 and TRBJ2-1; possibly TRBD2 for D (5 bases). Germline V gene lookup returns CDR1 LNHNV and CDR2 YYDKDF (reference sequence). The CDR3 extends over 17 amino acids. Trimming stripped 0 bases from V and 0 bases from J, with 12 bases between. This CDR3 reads CATSRDNKRTSYNEQFF. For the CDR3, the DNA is TGTGCCACCAGCAGAGATAATAAGCGGACCTCCTACAATGAGCAGTTCTTC.

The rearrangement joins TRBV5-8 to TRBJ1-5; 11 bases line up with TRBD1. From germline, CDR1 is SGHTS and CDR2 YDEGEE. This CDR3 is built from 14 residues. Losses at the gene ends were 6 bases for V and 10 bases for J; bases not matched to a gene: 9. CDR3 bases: TGTGCCAGCACCTACGGGACAGGGGGGCGCCCCCAGCATTTT. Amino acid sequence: CASTYGTGGRPQHF.

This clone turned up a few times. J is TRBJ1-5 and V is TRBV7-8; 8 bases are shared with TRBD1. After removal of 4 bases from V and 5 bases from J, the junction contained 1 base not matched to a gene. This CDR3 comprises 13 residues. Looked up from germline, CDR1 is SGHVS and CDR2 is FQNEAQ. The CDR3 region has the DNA TGTGCCAGCAGCTCGGACAGGGATCAGCCCCAGCATTTT. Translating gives CASSSDRDQPQHF.

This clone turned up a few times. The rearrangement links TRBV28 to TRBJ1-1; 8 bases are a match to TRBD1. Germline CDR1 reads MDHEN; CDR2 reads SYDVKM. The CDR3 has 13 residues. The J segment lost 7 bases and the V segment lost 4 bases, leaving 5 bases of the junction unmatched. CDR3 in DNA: TGTGCCAGCAGTTGGACAGGGCCCTTTGAAGCTTTCTTT. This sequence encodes CASSWTGPFEAFF.

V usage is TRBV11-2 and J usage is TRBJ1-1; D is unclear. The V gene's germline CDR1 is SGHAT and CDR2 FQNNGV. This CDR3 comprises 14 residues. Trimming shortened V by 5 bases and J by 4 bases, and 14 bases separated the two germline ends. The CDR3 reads CASSPAGGATEAFF. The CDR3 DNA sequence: TGTGCCAGCAGCCCGGCTGGAGGAGCCACTGAAGCTTTCTTT.

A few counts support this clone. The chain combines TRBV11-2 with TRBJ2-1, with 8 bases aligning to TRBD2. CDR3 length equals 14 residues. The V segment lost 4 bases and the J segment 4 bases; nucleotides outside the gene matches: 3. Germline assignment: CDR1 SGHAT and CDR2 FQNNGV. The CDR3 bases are TGTGCCAGCAGCTCCCCTAGCGGGTACAATGAGCAGTTCTTC. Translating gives CASSSPSGYNEQFF.